Listed below are T cell receptor beta chains from one sample, sequenced in a study of CD8+CD57+ T cells in acquired aplastic anemia. TCRdb used MiXCR to reprocess the reads, holding one entry per CDR3 protein. The sample yields approximately 200,000 distinct CDR3 sequences, over 60% seen once. Sequenced sample: sorted CD4+, CD8+, or CD8+CD57+ T cells (not recorded which) from PBMCs. These receptors were obtained from a human donor with severe aplastic anemia or a healthy control (not recorded which). Each CDR3 is given with its conserved first and last residue. Fields, in order: J gene, V gene, clone size, D gene, CDR3 protein, CDR3 DNA. A D gene is named only where the DNA matches it firmly. The size field is filled for only some rows; it gives once, few, many or a size class.

TRBJ1-6 TRBV18 - - CASSPQQLSLLHF TGTGCCAGCTCACCACAACAACTTAGCCTCCTCCACTTT
TRBJ2-7 TRBV11-3 once TRBD1 CASSAGTGVDEQYF TGTGCCAGCAGCGCCGGGACAGGGGTGGACGAGCAGTACTTC
TRBJ1-5 TRBV5-1 - TRBD1 CASSLEGAGYQPQHF TGCGCCAGCAGCCTCGAGGGGGCGGGATATCAGCCCCAGCATTTT
TRBJ2-1 TRBV11-3 few - CASSLTITHYNEQFF TGTGCCAGCAGCTTAACAATCACCCATTACAATGAGCAGTTCTTC
TRBJ1-5 TRBV20-1 - - CSASFGVASNQPQHF TGCAGTGCTAGTTTCGGGGTAGCGAGCAATCAGCCCCAGCATTTT
TRBJ1-6 TRBV7-9 - - CASSLWEVSSYNSPLHF TGTGCCAGCAGCTTATGGGAGGTTAGCTCCTATAATTCACCCCTCCACTTT
TRBJ2-1 TRBV6-6 - - CASSYFAGEQFF TGTGCCAGCAGTTACTTTGCCGGTGAGCAGTTCTTC
TRBJ2-1 TRBV15 few TRBD2 CATSRDRSGITYNEQFF TGTGCCACCAGCAGAGATCGGAGCGGGATTACCTACAATGAGCAGTTCTTC
TRBJ1-1 TRBV24-1 - - CATSDTGFTEAFF TGTGCCACCAGTGATACAGGGTTCACTGAAGCTTTCTTT
TRBJ1-6 TRBV28 few - CASSLTFNSPLHF TGTGCCAGCAGTCTCACGTTTAATTCACCCCTCCACTTT
TRBJ1-6 TRBV5-6 - - CASSLGGALYSPLHF TGTGCCAGCAGCTTGGGAGGGGCACTATATTCACCCCTCCACTTT
TRBJ1-1 TRBV9 - TRBD1 CASSVAGQGAMDTEAFF TGTGCCAGCAGCGTAGCGGGACAGGGGGCGATGGACACTGAAGCTTTCTTT
TRBJ2-7 TRBV7-9 - TRBD1 CASSQPGQGDHEQYF TGTGCCAGCAGCCAACCTGGACAGGGGGACCACGAGCAGTACTTC
TRBJ2-5 TRBV2 few - CASSVRGWGQETQYF TGTGCCAGCAGTGTCCGGGGGTGGGGACAAGAGACCCAGTACTTC
TRBJ2-5 TRBV7-9 - TRBD1 CASSLFGTGQETQYF TGTGCCAGCAGCTTATTCGGGACAGGGCAAGAGACCCAGTACTTC
TRBJ2-7 TRBV5-5 - - CASHWASEQYF TGTGCCAGTCACTGGGCAAGCGAGCAGTACTTC
TRBJ2-2 TRBV7-3 many - CASSRHSWDTGELFF TGTGCCAGCAGCCGCCACTCCTGGGACACCGGGGAGCTGTTTTTT
TRBJ2-1 TRBV20-1 - - CSARDLSAGVQFF TGCAGTGCTAGAGATCTATCTGCCGGGGTCCAGTTCTTC
TRBJ2-1 TRBV4-1 many - CASSQEKAREQFF TGCGCCAGCAGCCAAGAGAAGGCGCGGGAGCAGTTCTTC
TRBJ2-7 TRBV7-2 once - CASDQGGGVYEQYF TGTGCCAGCGATCAGGGGGGCGGAGTCTACGAGCAGTACTTC
TRBJ2-7 TRBV25-1 - TRBD1 CASSVSLGQASPYEQYF TGTGCCAGCAGTGTATCCCTGGGACAGGCGAGCCCCTACGAGCAGTACTTC
TRBJ2-7 TRBV20-1 - TRBD1 CSARGLDRGISYEQYF TGCAGTGCTAGGGGATTGGACAGGGGGATTTCCTACGAGCAGTACTTC
TRBJ1-1 TRBV10-3 few - CAISESQATNTEAFF TGTGCCATCAGTGAGTCCCAGGCAACGAACACTGAAGCTTTCTTT
TRBJ2-3 TRBV5-4 - - CASSLGLVHTDTQYF TGTGCCAGCAGCTTGGGGCTAGTGCACACAGATACGCAGTATTTT
TRBJ2-1 TRBV12-3/TRBV12-4 many - CASSFSGYEEFF TGTGCCAGCAGTTTTTCCGGTTATGAGGAGTTCTTC
TRBJ2-7 TRBV5-1 - TRBD2 CASSLRTSGSGELYEQYF TGCGCCAGCAGCTTGAGGACTAGCGGGAGTGGGGAGTTGTACGAGCAGTACTTC
TRBJ1-2 TRBV5-8 many TRBD1 CASSPGTGTYGYTF TGTGCCAGCAGCCCCGGGACAGGGACCTATGGCTACACCTTC
TRBJ2-7 TRBV19 - TRBD1 CASSPVDGTGKEQYF TGTGCCAGTAGCCCAGTCGATGGGACAGGGAAAGAGCAGTACTTC
TRBJ1-5 TRBV19 - - CASSILGVDLTDQPQHF TGTGCCAGTAGTATTCTGGGGGTGGACCTAACCGATCAGCCCCAGCATTTT
TRBJ2-2 TRBV9 - - CASSSVGGDTGELFF TGTGCCAGCAGCTCCGTGGGGGGCGATACCGGGGAGCTGTTTTTT
TRBJ1-1 TRBV9 - - CASSPSGYLNTEAFF TGTGCCAGCAGCCCCTCGGGATATTTGAACACTGAAGCTTTCTTT
TRBJ2-7 TRBV7-9 few TRBD2 CASRWTSGTSYEQYF TGTGCCAGCAGGTGGACTAGCGGTACTTCCTACGAGCAGTACTTC
TRBJ2-5 TRBV2 - - CASSALQETQYF TGTGCCAGCAGTGCCTTACAAGAGACCCAGTACTTC
TRBJ2-7 TRBV7-8 - TRBD2 CASSPDSGSYEQYF TGTGCCAGCAGCCCGGACAGCGGGAGCTACGAGCAGTACTTC